This is a list of T cell receptor beta chains from one sample in a study of shared clonotypes between healthy human individuals. Generated by immunoSEQ multiplex PCR, the TCRdb table keeps only in-frame clones and is missing some. The table has fewer than 850,000 clones, roughly 91% seen once. The material sequenced was memory CD8+ T cells from PBMCs. These receptors were obtained from a man younger than 30 in good health. Some clones in this sample may be carry-over from other donors' samples. CDR3s include the opening cysteine and the closing phenylalanine or tryptophan. The D gene is left open where the match is weak. Clone size is not always given. Where it is, it says once, few, many or a class for expanded clones.

size: .; J: TRBJ2-1; D: .; V: TRBV5-8; CDR3: CASSSLAYSYNEQFF; DNA: TGTGCCAGCAGCTCTCTAGCTTACTCCTACAATGAGCAGTTCTTC
size: .; J: TRBJ1-2; D: .; V: TRBV2; CDR3: CASSGRPPVGYTF; DNA: TGTGCCAGCAGTGGCAGGCCTCCCGTAGGCTACACCTTC
size: once; J: TRBJ2-2; D: TRBD1; V: TRBV19; CDR3: CASTDRGLPTGELFF; DNA: TGTGCCAGTACTGACAGGGGTCTACCCACCGGGGAGCTGTTTTTT
size: .; J: TRBJ1-6; D: .; V: TRBV13; CDR3: CASSPRHRSSYNSPLHF; DNA: TGTGCCAGCAGCCCGCGACACCGGAGCTCCTATAATTCACCCCTCCACTTT
size: few; J: TRBJ1-1; D: .; V: TRBV6-1; CDR3: CASSAVAEAFF; DNA: TGTGCCAGCAGTGCGGTCGCTGAAGCTTTCTTT
size: .; J: TRBJ2-7; D: .; V: TRBV2; CDR3: CASSEGDPYEQYF; DNA: TGTGCCAGCAGTGAAGGGGATCCCTACGAGCAGTACTTC
size: .; J: TRBJ2-7; D: TRBD2; V: TRBV15; CDR3: CATSISGSLSYEQYF; DNA: TGTGCCACCAGTATTAGCGGGTCTCTCTCCTACGAGCAGTACTTC
size: .; J: TRBJ2-7; D: .; V: TRBV9; CDR3: CASSAQQSPSYEQYF; DNA: TGTGCCAGCAGCGCGCAGCAGTCACCCAGCTACGAGCAGTACTTC
size: .; J: TRBJ2-1; D: .; V: TRBV7-3; CDR3: CASSLGLGNEQFF; DNA: TGTGCCAGCAGCCTCGGGTTGGGTAATGAGCAGTTCTTC
size: .; J: TRBJ1-5; D: .; V: TRBV4-1; CDR3: CASSQVGKTQPQHF; DNA: TGCGCCAGCAGCCAAGTCGGCAAGACTCAGCCCCAGCATTTT
size: .; J: TRBJ2-7; D: TRBD1; V: TRBV2; CDR3: CASSAGQGVYYEQYF; DNA: TGTGCCAGCAGTGCGGGACAGGGGGTTTACTACGAGCAGTACTTC
size: .; J: TRBJ2-1; D: TRBD2; V: TRBV27; CDR3: CASSLSGSWSYEQFF; DNA: TGTGCCAGCAGTCTTAGCGGGAGTTGGTCATATGAGCAGTTCTTC
size: .; J: TRBJ2-7; D: TRBD2; V: TRBV28; CDR3: CASSFLGSAAGDYEQYF; DNA: TGTGCCAGCAGTTTCCTGGGGTCAGCGGCGGGAGACTACGAGCAGTACTTC
size: .; J: TRBJ1-2; D: .; V: TRBV7-9; CDR3: CASSLVEGYTF; DNA: TGTGCCAGCAGCTTAGTTGAGGGCTACACCTTC
size: .; J: TRBJ2-4; D: TRBD2; V: TRBV7-9; CDR3: CASSVEREGQNIQYF; DNA: TGTGCCAGCAGCGTTGAGCGGGAGGGACAAAACATTCAGTACTTC
size: .; J: TRBJ2-2; D: .; V: TRBV19; CDR3: CATRWGSVVAGELFF; DNA: TGTGCCACCCGGTGGGGTTCCGTAGTCGCCGGGGAGCTGTTTTTT
size: .; J: TRBJ1-5; D: TRBD1; V: TRBV9; CDR3: CASSPGGGIGQPQHF; DNA: TGTGCCAGCTCCCCAGGGGGGGGGATTGGCCAGCCCCAGCATTTT
size: once; J: TRBJ2-1; D: TRBD1; V: TRBV27; CDR3: CASNDRASYNEQFF; DNA: TGTGCCAGCAACGACAGGGCCTCCTACAATGAGCAGTTCTTC
size: .; J: TRBJ1-5; D: .; V: TRBV6-1; CDR3: CASTPRDGNQPQHF; DNA: TGTGCCAGCACCCCAAGGGACGGTAATCAGCCCCAGCATTTT
size: .; J: TRBJ2-1; D: TRBD2; V: TRBV10-2; CDR3: CASSGRTSNEQFF; DNA: TGCGCCAGCAGTGGAAGGACTAGCAATGAGCAGTTCTTC
size: .; J: TRBJ2-5; D: .; V: TRBV7-8; CDR3: CASSLVEGGGETQYF; DNA: TGTGCCAGCAGCTTAGTCGAAGGTGGTGGGGAGACCCAGTACTTC
size: once; J: TRBJ2-7; D: .; V: TRBV4-1; CDR3: CASSQGRMGVSPYEQYF; DNA: TGCGCCAGCAGCCAAGGGCGGATGGGAGTCAGTCCCTACGAGCAGTACTTC
size: .; J: TRBJ2-7; D: .; V: TRBV28; CDR3: CASRSDLGWEQYF; DNA: TGTGCCAGCAGATCGGACTTGGGGTGGGAGCAGTACTTC
size: .; J: TRBJ1-1; D: .; V: TRBV7-2; CDR3: CASTIRPAGSRMNTEAFF; DNA: TGTGCCAGCACCATACGTCCAGCGGGGTCGAGAATGAACACTGAAGCTTTCTTT
size: .; J: TRBJ2-3; D: TRBD2; V: TRBV27; CDR3: CASSLGTTRKTQYF; DNA: TGTGCCAGCAGTTTAGGGACTACTAGGAAGACGCAGTATTTT
size: .; J: TRBJ1-5; D: TRBD1; V: TRBV6-1; CDR3: CASSEGDRGWNQPQHF; DNA: TGTGCCAGCAGTGAAGGGGACAGGGGCTGGAATCAGCCCCAGCATTTT
size: .; J: TRBJ2-5; D: TRBD1; V: TRBV11-2; CDR3: CASSLRRGQGPETQYF; DNA: TGTGCCAGCAGCTTACGCAGGGGACAGGGCCCGGAGACCCAGTACTTC
size: once; J: TRBJ2-2; D: .; V: TRBV18; CDR3: CASSPWSGEAGELFF; DNA: TGTGCCAGCTCACCATGGAGCGGTGAGGCTGGGGAGCTGTTTTTT
size: .; J: TRBJ1-2; D: .; V: TRBV13; CDR3: CASSHGRSYGYTF; DNA: TGTGCCAGCAGCCACGGTCGGTCTTATGGCTACACCTTC
size: .; J: TRBJ2-7; D: TRBD1; V: TRBV6-1; CDR3: CASSEGQGAYEQYF; DNA: TGTGCCAGCAGTGAGGGACAGGGAGCCTACGAGCAGTACTTC
size: .; J: TRBJ1-5; D: TRBD1; V: TRBV4-1; CDR3: CASSRQDRHDQPQHF; DNA: TGCGCCAGCAGCCGCCAGGACAGGCACGATCAGCCCCAGCATTTT
size: .; J: TRBJ1-1; D: .; V: TRBV19; CDR3: CASSPNTGLTPGAEAFF; DNA: TGTGCCAGTAGTCCTAACACAGGGCTCACCCCGGGGGCTGAAGCTTTCTTT
size: .; J: TRBJ2-2; D: .; V: TRBV19; CDR3: CASKFDSGTNTGELFF; DNA: TGTGCCAGTAAATTCGATAGCGGAACTAACACCGGGGAGCTGTTTTTT
size: .; J: TRBJ2-3; D: .; V: TRBV7-9; CDR3: CASSFPRTTGEGPDTQYF; DNA: TGTGCCAGCAGCTTTCCCCGGACAACAGGGGAGGGCCCAGATACGCAGTATTTT
size: .; J: TRBJ1-3; D: TRBD1; V: TRBV5-1; CDR3: CASSLYGTGVRAGNTIYF; DNA: TGCGCCAGCAGCTTGTATGGGACAGGGGTCCGTGCAGGAAACACCATATATTTT
size: .; J: TRBJ2-7; D: .; V: TRBV27; CDR3: CASSPTPSLSEQYF; DNA: TGTGCCAGCAGCCCGACTCCCAGTTTATCCGAGCAGTACTTC
size: .; J: TRBJ2-1; D: TRBD2; V: TRBV28; CDR3: CASSLGLAGVVVDEQFF; DNA: TGTGCCAGCAGTTTAGGGCTAGCGGGAGTGGTTGTTGATGAGCAGTTCTTC
size: .; J: TRBJ2-6; D: .; V: TRBV27; CDR3: CASSLSGANVLTF; DNA: TGTGCCAGCAGTTTGAGTGGGGCCAACGTCCTGACTTTC
size: .; J: TRBJ1-1; D: .; V: TRBV2; CDR3: CAIPGSGTEAFF; DNA: TGTGCCATTCCAGGGTCGGGCACTGAAGCTTTCTTT
size: .; J: TRBJ2-7; D: TRBD2; V: TRBV28; CDR3: CASSYDRTGTGKTSGIHEQYF; DNA: TGTGCCAGCAGCTACGACAGGACCGGGACAGGCAAGACTAGCGGGATTCACGAGCAGTACTTC
size: .; J: TRBJ2-7; D: TRBD2; V: TRBV27; CDR3: CASSPGLVYYEQYF; DNA: TGTGCCAGCAGCCCGGGACTAGTGTACTACGAGCAGTACTTC
size: once; J: TRBJ2-4; D: .; V: TRBV7-2; CDR3: CASSWRADIQYF; DNA: TGTGCCAGCAGTTGGAGGGCTGACATTCAGTACTTC
size: few; J: TRBJ1-2; D: .; V: TRBV29-1; CDR3: CSASGTVGYTF; DNA: TGCAGCGCTTCAGGGACGGTGGGCTACACCTTC
size: .; J: TRBJ2-1; D: TRBD1; V: TRBV13; CDR3: CASSLAGTAFYNEQFF; DNA: TGTGCCAGCAGTCTAGCTGGGACAGCCTTCTACAATGAGCAGTTCTTC
size: .; J: TRBJ2-3; D: TRBD2; V: TRBV5-1; CDR3: CASSLIPSGNTDTQYF; DNA: TGCGCCAGCAGCTTGATTCCTAGCGGAAACACAGATACGCAGTATTTT
size: .; J: TRBJ2-7; D: .; V: TRBV6-5; CDR3: CASSYSRREQYF; DNA: TGTGCCAGCAGTTACTCGAGGCGCGAGCAGTACTTC